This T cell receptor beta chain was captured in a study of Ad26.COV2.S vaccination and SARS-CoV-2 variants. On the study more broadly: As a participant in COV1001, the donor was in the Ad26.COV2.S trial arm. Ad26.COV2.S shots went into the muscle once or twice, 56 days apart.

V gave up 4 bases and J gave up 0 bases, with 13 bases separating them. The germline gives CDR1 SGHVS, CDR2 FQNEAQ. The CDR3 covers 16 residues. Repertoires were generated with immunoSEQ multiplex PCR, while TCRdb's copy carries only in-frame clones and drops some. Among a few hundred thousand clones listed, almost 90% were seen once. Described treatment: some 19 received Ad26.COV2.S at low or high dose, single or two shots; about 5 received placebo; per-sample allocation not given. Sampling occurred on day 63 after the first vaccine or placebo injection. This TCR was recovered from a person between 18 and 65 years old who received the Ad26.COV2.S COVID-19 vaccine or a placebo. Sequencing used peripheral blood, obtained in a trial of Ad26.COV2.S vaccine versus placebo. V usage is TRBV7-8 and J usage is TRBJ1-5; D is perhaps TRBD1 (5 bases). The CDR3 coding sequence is TGTGCCAGCAGCTCGGAGGGGATTTATAGCAATCAGCCCCAGCATTTT. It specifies CASSSEGIYSNQPQHF.